This entry features one TCR beta chain sequence. This specimen comes from a study of blood T cell repertoires in COVID-19. The protocol was immunoSEQ multiplex PCR, while the TCRdb copy is restricted to in-frame clones and leaves out a portion. The data contain roughly 160,000 clones, under 90% of them singletons. Germline loops: CDR1 MDHEN, CDR2 SYDVKM. Between the trimmed V and J ends, which lost 3 bases and 1 base, there was a span of 12 bases. The CDR3 spans 16 residues. This chain joins TRBV28 and TRBJ2-2; perhaps TRBD1 as D (6 bases). The sequenced sample was PBMCs or T cells enriched from blood (not recorded which). This clonotype was sampled from a man in his fifties or sixties who had recovered from COVID-19. CDR3 loop: CASSFSGQRNTGELFF. In DNA form, the CDR3 reads TGTGCCAGCAGTTTTTCCGGACAGCGGAACACCGGGGAGCTGTTTTTT.